This T cell receptor (beta chain) was captured in a study of shared T cell receptors in the human thymus. The germline CDR1 and CDR2 sequences are SGHTA and FQGNSA. This CDR3 is built from 19 residues. Trimming removed 1 base from V and 8 bases from J, with 27 bases in between. The method was immunoSEQ multiplex PCR; TCRdb's version includes in-frame clones alone and lacks a portion of them. Here the sample spans about 380,000 clones, 95% being singletons. This chain joins TRBV7-2 and TRBJ2-1; a possible D gene is TRBD2 (7 bases). This clonotype was obtained from a human donor. The sequenced sample consisted of thymocytes. The CDR3, as DNA: TGTGCCAGCAGCTTAGTGTGGACAGATACTGAGGGGGAGGGGGATGAGCAGTTCTTC. Translated, it gives CASSLVWTDTEGEGDEQFF.